This T cell receptor (beta chain) stems from a study of blood T cell repertoires in COVID-19. Repertoires were generated with immunoSEQ multiplex PCR, while TCRdb's copy carries only in-frame clones and drops some. The sample includes 95,000 to 150,000 clones, over 60% seen only once; the top ten take roughly 8.6%. In this sample, this clone turned up once. Germline-derived CDR1 and CDR2 are SGHRS and YFSETQ. The CDR3 covers 15 residues. J gave up 7 bases and V 0 bases, and 9 bases lay outside the gene matches. This rearrangement joins TRBV5-1 to TRBJ2-7; TRBD1 matches 8 bases. The clonotype was recovered from a human donor in a cohort sampled during active COVID-19. Sequenced: peripheral blood. The CDR3 DNA reads TGCGCCAGCAGCTTGGGGCAGGGGGCGGTTCGGGAGCAGTACTTC. This sequence encodes CASSLGQGAVREQYF. The full variable domain, with the rest looked up from reference TRBV5-1 and TRBJ2-7, is KAGVTQTPRYLIKTRGQQVTLSCSPISGHRSVSWYQQTPGQGLQFLFEYFSETQRNKGNFPGRFSGRQFSNSRSEMNVSTLELGDSALYLCASSLGQGAVREQYFGPGTRLTVT.